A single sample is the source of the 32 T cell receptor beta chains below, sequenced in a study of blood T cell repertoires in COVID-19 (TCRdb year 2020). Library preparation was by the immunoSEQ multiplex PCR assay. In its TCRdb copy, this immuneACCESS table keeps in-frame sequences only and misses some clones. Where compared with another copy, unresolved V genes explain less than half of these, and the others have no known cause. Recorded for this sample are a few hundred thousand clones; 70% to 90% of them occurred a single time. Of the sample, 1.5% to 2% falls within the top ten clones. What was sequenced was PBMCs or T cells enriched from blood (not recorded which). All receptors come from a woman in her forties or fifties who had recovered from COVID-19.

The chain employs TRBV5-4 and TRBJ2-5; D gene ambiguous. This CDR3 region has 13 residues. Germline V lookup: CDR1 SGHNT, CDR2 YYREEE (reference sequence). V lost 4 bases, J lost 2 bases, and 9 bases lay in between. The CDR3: CASSRHEQETQYF. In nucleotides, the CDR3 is TGTGCCAGCAGCCGACACGAACAAGAGACCCAGTACTTC.

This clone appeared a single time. CDR3 loop: CASSPRGGEKLFF. The CDR3 coding sequence is TGTGCCAGCTCACCACGCGGGGGAGAAAAACTGTTTTTT. The rearrangement links TRBV18 to TRBJ1-4, with D tentatively TRBD1 (5 bases). V lost 1 base and J lost 8, with 8 bases in between. Germline assignment: CDR1 KGHSH and CDR2 LQKENI. This CDR3 comprises 13 residues.

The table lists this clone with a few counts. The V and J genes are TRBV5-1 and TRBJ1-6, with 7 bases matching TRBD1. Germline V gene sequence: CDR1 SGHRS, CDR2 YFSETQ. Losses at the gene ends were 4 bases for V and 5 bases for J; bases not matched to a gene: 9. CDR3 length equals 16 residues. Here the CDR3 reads CASSMDGTANNSPLHF. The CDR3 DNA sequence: TGCGCCAGCAGCATGGACGGGACAGCCAATAATTCACCCCTCCACTTT.

CDR3 bases: TGTGCCAGCAGCCGGGACAGGCTCGGGAGCGAGCAGTACTTC. This sequence encodes CASSRDRLGSEQYF. The chain employs TRBV3-1 (or the pseudogene TRBV3-2) and TRBJ2-7; 8 bases map to TRBD1. J gave up 6 bases and V 4 bases, and 8 bases lay outside the gene matches. Germline-derived CDR1 and CDR2 are LGHDT and YNNKEL (reference sequence). The CDR3 consists of 14 residues.

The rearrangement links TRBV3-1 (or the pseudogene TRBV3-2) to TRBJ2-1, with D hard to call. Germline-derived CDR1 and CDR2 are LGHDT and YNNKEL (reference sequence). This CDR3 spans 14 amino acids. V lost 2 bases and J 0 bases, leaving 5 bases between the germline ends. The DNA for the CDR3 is TGTGCCAGCAGCCAATCCAACTCCTACAATGAGCAGTTCTTC. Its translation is CASSQSNSYNEQFF.

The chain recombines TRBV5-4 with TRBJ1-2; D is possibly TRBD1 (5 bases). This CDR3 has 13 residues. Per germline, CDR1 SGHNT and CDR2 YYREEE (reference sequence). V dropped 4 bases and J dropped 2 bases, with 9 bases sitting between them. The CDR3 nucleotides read TGTGCCAGCAGCCCGGACATAAACTATGGCTACACCTTC. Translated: CASSPDINYGYTF.

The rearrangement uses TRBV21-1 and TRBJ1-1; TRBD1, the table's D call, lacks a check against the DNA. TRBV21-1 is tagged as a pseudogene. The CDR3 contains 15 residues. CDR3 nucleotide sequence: TGTGCCAGCAGCAATCAAGAATACATGAACACTGAAGCTTTCTTT. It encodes CASSNQEYMNTEAFF.

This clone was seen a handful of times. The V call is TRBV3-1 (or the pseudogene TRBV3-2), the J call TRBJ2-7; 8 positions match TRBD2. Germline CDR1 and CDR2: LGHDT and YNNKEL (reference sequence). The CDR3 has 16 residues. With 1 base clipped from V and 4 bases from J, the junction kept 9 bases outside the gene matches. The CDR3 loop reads CASSQAPGLVPYEQYF. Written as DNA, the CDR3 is TGTGCCAGCAGCCAAGCCCCGGGACTAGTCCCGTACGAGCAGTACTTC.

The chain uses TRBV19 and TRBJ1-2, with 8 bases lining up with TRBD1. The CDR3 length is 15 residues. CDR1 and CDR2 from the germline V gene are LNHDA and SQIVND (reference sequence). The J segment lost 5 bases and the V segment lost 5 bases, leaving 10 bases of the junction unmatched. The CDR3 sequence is CASSLTGAGGYGYTF. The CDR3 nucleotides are TGTGCCAGTAGTTTGACAGGGGCCGGCGGTTATGGCTACACCTTC. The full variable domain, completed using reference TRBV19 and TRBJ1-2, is DGGITQSPKYLFRKEGQNVTLSCEQNLNHDAMYWYRQDPGQGLRLIYYSQIVNDFQKGDIAEGYSVSREKKESFPLTVTSAQKNPTAFYLCASSLTGAGGYGYTFGSGTRLTVV.

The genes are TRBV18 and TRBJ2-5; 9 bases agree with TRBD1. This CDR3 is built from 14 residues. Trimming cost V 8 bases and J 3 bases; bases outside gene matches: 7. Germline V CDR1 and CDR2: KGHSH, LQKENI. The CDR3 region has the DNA TGTGCCAGCAGAGGGACAGGGATGGAAGAGACCCAGTACTTC. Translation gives CASRGTGMEETQYF.

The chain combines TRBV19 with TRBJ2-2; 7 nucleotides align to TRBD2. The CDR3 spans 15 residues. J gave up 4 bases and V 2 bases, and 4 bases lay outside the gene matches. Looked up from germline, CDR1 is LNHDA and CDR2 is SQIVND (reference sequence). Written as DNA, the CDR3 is TGTGCCAGTAGTATATGGGGGGGAACCACCGGGGAGCTGTTTTTT. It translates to CASSIWGGTTGELFF.

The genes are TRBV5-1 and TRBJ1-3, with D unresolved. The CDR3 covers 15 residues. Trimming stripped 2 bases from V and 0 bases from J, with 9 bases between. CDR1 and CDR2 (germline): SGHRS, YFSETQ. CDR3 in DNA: TGCGCCAGCAGCTTTACGGCAGGCTCTGGAAACACCATATATTTT. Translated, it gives CASSFTAGSGNTIYF.

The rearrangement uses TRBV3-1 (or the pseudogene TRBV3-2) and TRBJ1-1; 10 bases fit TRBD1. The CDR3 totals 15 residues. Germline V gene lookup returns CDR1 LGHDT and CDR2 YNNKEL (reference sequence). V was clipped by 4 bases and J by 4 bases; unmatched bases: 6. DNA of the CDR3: TGTGCCAGCAGCCTGATGACAGGGGGCGGCACTGAAGCTTTCTTT. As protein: CASSLMTGGGTEAFF.

CDR3 sequence: CASSEAMGLGDEQYF. The CDR3 DNA reads TGTGCCAGCAGTGAAGCTATGGGGCTGGGCGACGAGCAGTACTTC. The chain combines TRBV6-1 with TRBJ2-7; TRBD1 is a possible D gene (5 bases). The CDR3 contains 15 residues. In germline, CDR1 is MNHNS, CDR2 SASEGT. Trimming left V 0 bases short and J 5 bases short, with 14 bases between.

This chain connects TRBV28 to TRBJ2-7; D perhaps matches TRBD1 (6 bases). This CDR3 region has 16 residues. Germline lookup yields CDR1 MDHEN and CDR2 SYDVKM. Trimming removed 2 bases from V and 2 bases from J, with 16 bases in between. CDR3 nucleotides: TGTGCCAGCAGTTTAAGCCGGACAGTGACGGCCTACGAGCAGTACTTC. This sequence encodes CASSLSRTVTAYEQYF.

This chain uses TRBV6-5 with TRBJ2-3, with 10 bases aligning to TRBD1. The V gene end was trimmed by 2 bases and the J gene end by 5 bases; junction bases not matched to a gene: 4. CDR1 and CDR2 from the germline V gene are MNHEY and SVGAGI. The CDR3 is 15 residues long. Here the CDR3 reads CASSYAGTGEDTQYF. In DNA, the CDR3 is TGTGCCAGCAGTTACGCCGGGACAGGGGAAGATACGCAGTATTTT.

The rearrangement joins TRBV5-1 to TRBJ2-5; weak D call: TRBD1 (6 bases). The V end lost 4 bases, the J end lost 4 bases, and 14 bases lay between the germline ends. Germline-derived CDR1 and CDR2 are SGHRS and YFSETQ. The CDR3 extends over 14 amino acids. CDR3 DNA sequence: TGCGCCAGCAGCCCTGGGACAAGCGGAGAGACCCAGTACTTC. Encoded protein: CASSPGTSGETQYF.

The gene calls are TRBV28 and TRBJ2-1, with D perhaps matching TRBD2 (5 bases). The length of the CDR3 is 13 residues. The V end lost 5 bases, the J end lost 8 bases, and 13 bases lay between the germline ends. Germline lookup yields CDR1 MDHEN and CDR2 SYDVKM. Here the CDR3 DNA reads TGTGCCAGCAGTCTCGACTACCTCCATGAGCAGTTCTTC. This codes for CASSLDYLHEQFF. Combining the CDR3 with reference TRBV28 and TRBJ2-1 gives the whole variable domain DVKVTQSSRYLVKRTGEKVFLECVQDMDHENMFWYRQDPGLGLRLIYFSYDVKMKEKGDIPEGYSVSREKKERFSLILESASTNQTSMYLCASSLDYLHEQFFGPGTRLTVL.

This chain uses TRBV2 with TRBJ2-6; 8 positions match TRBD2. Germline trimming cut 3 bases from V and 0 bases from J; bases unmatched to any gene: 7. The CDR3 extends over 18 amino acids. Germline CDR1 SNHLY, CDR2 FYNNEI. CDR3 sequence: CASSESGGRNSGANVLTF. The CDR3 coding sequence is TGTGCCAGCAGTGAGAGTGGCGGGAGGAACTCTGGGGCCAACGTCCTGACTTTC.

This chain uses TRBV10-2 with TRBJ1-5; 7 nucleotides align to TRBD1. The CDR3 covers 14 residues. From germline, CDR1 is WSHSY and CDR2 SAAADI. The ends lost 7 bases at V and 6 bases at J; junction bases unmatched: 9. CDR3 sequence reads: CASMKQGPLQPQHF. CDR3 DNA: TGCGCCAGCATGAAACAGGGGCCGCTTCAGCCCCAGCATTTT.

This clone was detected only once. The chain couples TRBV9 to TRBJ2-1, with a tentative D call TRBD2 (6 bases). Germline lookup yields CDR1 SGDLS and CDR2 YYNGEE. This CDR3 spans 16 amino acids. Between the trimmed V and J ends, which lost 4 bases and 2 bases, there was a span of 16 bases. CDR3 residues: CASSRLDTTAYNEQFF. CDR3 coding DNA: TGTGCCAGCAGCCGACTAGACACCACTGCCTACAATGAGCAGTTCTTC.

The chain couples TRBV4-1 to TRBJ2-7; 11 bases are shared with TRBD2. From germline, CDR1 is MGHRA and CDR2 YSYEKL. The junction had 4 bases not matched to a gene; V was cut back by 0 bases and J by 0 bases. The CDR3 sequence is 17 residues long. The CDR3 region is CASSQEETSGASYEQYF. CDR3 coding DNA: TGCGCCAGCAGCCAAGAGGAGACTAGCGGGGCCTCCTACGAGCAGTACTTC.

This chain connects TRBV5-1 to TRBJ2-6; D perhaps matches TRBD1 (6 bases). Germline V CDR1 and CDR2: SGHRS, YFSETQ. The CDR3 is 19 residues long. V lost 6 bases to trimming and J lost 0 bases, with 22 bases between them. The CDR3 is CASTGQLGGLISGANVLTF. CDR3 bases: TGCGCCAGCACCGGACAGCTTGGGGGTTTAATCTCTGGGGCCAACGTCCTGACTTTC.

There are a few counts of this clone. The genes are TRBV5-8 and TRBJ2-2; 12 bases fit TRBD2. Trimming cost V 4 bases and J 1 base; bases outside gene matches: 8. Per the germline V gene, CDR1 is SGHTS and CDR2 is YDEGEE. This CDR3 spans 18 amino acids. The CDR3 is CASSLPRLAGVNTGELFF. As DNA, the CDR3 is TGTGCCAGCAGCCTTCCCCGACTAGCGGGGGTGAACACCGGGGAGCTGTTTTTT. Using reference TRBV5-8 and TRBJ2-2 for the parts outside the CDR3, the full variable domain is EAGVTQSPTHLIKTRGQQATLRCSPISGHTSVYWYQQALGLGLQFLLWYDEGEERNRGNFPPRFSGRQFPNYSSELNVNALELEDSALYLCASSLPRLAGVNTGELFFGEGSRLTVL.

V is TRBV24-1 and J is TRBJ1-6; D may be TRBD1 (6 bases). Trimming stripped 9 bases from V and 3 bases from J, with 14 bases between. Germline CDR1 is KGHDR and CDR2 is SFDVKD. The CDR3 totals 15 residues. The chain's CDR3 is CATSRQALYNSPLHF. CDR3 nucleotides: TGTGCCACCTCCCGACAGGCCCTCTATAATTCACCCCTCCACTTT.

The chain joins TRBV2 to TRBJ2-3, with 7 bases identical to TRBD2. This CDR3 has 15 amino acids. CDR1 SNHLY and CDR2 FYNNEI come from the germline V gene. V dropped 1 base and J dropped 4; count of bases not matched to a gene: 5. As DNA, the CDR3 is TGTGCCAGCAGTGAAGGGACTAGTAGGGCAGATACGCAGTATTTT. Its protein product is CASSEGTSRADTQYF.

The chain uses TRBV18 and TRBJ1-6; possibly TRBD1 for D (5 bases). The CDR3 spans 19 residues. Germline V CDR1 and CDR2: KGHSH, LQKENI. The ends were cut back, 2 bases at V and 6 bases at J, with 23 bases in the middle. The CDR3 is CASSPGGGPPGGRNSPLHF. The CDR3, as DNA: TGTGCCAGCTCACCAGGAGGTGGTCCCCCCGGGGGTCGTAATTCACCCCTCCACTTT.

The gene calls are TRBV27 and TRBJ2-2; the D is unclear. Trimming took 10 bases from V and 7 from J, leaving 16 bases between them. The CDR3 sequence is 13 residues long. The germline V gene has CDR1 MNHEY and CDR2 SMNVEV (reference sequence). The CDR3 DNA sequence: TGTGCCACCCTATCTTGGAGTGTCGGGGAGCTGTTTTTT. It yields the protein CATLSWSVGELFF.

CDR3 in amino acids: CASMPGTGVGYEQYF. The CDR3 DNA reads TGCGCCAGCATGCCCGGGACAGGGGTTGGGTACGAGCAGTACTTC. The chain combines TRBV5-1 with TRBJ2-7; 10 positions match TRBD1. Germline V lookup: CDR1 SGHRS, CDR2 YFSETQ. V lost 6 bases and J lost 4; bases outside the gene matches: 10. This CDR3 contains 15 residues.

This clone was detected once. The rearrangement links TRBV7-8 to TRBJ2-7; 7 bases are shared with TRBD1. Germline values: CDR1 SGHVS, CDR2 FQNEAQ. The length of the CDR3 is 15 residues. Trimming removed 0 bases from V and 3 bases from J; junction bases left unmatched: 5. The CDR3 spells CASSLAGGQSYEQYF. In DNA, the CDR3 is TGTGCCAGCAGCTTAGCAGGGGGACAGAGCTACGAGCAGTACTTC.

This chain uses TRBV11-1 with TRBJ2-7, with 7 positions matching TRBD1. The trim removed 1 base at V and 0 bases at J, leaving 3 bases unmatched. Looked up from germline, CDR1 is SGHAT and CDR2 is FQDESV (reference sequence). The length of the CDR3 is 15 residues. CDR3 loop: CASSLETGYSYEQYF. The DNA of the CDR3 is TGTGCCAGCAGCTTAGAGACAGGGTACTCCTACGAGCAGTACTTC.

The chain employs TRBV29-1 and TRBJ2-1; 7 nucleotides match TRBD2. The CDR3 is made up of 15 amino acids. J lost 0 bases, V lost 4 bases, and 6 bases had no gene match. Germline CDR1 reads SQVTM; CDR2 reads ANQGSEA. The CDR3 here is CSVGGGSGSYNEQFF. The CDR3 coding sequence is TGCAGCGTTGGGGGCGGGAGTGGCTCCTACAATGAGCAGTTCTTC.